The 23 T cell receptor beta chains below come from one sample, sequenced in a study of blood T cell repertoires in COVID-19. Method: immunoSEQ multiplex PCR; TCRdb's copy keeps in-frame clones and lacks some. The sample has about 160,000 clones, 92% seen once; the top ten hold more than 4.5%. Sequenced input: peripheral blood. The receptors come from a man aged 30-40 years with COVID-19, enrolled during active disease.

The chain uses TRBV6-5 and TRBJ1-2, with 11 bases lining up with TRBD1. The V segment lost 0 bases and the J segment 8 bases; nucleotides outside the gene matches: 8. This CDR3 has 16 amino acids. The germline V gene has CDR1 MNHEY and CDR2 SVGAGI. The CDR3 bases are TGTGCCAGCAGTTACTCCGGTTTGGGACAGGGGGTCGGCTACACCTTC. Its protein is CASSYSGLGQGVGYTF.

The DNA of the CDR3 is TGTGCCAGCAGCTTAGACAGGGGGATTCAGCCCCAGCATTTT. This encodes CASSLDRGIQPQHF. The chain is built from TRBV7-2 and TRBJ1-5, with 8 bases matching TRBD1. The CDR3 contains 14 residues. Germline V CDR1 and CDR2: SGHTA, FQGNSA. Trimming took 1 base from V and 6 from J; bases not matched to a gene: 2.

This clone was observed a single time. The V gene is TRBV4-2, the J gene TRBJ2-3; 10 positions match TRBD2. CDR1 is LGHNA, CDR2 YNFKEQ, per germline. CDR3 length: 17 amino acids. The trim removed 4 bases at V and 1 base at J, leaving 8 bases unmatched. In DNA form, the CDR3 reads TGTGCCAGCAGCCTTACGTCCGGGACTAGCGGCACAGATACGCAGTATTTT. Its protein is CASSLTSGTSGTDTQYF.

The chain carries TRBV29-1 and TRBJ2-2; TRBD2 matches 8 bases. Germline V gene data show CDR1 as SQVTM and CDR2 as ANQGSEA. V was clipped by 7 bases and J by 2 bases; unmatched bases: 3. The CDR3 is 13 residues long. DNA of the CDR3: TGCAGCGGAATAGCGGGAAACACCGGGGAGCTGTTTTTT. Protein product: CSGIAGNTGELFF.

On this clone: A junction boundary mismatches the germline segment, possibly from a read error. The rearrangement joins TRBV19 to TRBJ1-3, with 7 bases lining up with TRBD1. The CDR3 totals 17 residues. CDR1 is LNHDA, CDR2 SQIVND, per germline (reference sequence). The CDR3 DNA follows: TGTGCCAGTAGTCCCCGGGACAGACCGAGCTCTGGAAACGCCATATATTTT. This codes for CASSPRDRPSSGNAIYF.

The chain joins TRBV6-5 to TRBJ2-1; the match to TRBD1 covers 8 bases. In germline, CDR1 is MNHEY, CDR2 SVGAGI. The V segment lost 0 bases and the J segment 4 bases; nucleotides outside the gene matches: 5. This CDR3 has 16 residues. CDR3: CASSYSPDRDYNEQFF. CDR3 DNA sequence: TGTGCCAGCAGTTACTCCCCGGACAGGGATTACAATGAGCAGTTCTTC.

The gene calls are TRBV4-3 and TRBJ1-4; weak D call: TRBD1 (5 bases). CDR1 is LGHNA, CDR2 YSLEER, per germline. The CDR3 runs to 18 residues. The ends were cut back, 1 base at V and 0 bases at J, with 15 bases in the middle. The CDR3, as DNA: TGCGCCAGCAGCCAAGTTCCCTCCTGGGGCACAACTAATGAAAAACTGTTTTTT. Its translation is CASSQVPSWGTTNEKLFF.

The chain recombines TRBV18 with TRBJ2-1; 16 positions match TRBD2. Germline values: CDR1 KGHSH, CDR2 LQKENI. CDR3 length: 15 amino acids. The junction had 11 bases not matched to a gene; V was cut back by 6 bases and J by 15 bases. CDR3 protein: CASSPTGTSGGASFF. The CDR3 coding sequence is TGTGCCAGCTCGCCCACCGGGACTAGCGGGGGGGCGTCGTTCTTC.

This chain joins TRBV28 and TRBJ2-7; 8 nucleotides align to TRBD2. The CDR3 is made up of 15 amino acids. Germline trimming cut 5 bases from V and 4 bases from J; bases unmatched to any gene: 10. The germline gives CDR1 MDHEN, CDR2 SYDVKM. CDR3 sequence (DNA): TGTGCCAGCAGTCTTCCGGGACTAGTCTCTTACGAGCAGTACTTC. Protein product: CASSLPGLVSYEQYF.

The CDR3 sequence is CASRLGAGGYTF. In DNA, the CDR3 is TGTGCCAGCAGGCTGGGGGCGGGTGGCTACACCTTC. V is TRBV14 and J is TRBJ1-2; a weak D match, TRBD1 (6 bases). Trimming pared 6 bases from V and 7 bases from J, leaving 12 bases between. CDR1 is SGHDN, CDR2 FVKESK, per germline. This CDR3 has 12 residues.

This chain links TRBV6-5 with TRBJ2-3, with 7 bases identical to TRBD1. V was pared by 5 bases and J by 3 bases, with 5 bases of the junction left unmatched. The CDR3 covers 14 residues. Germline assignment: CDR1 MNHEY and CDR2 SVGAGI. The CDR3 loop reads CASSKQGPTDTQYF. The CDR3 DNA follows: TGTGCCAGCAGTAAACAGGGGCCGACAGATACGCAGTATTTT.

This rearrangement joins TRBV15 to TRBJ2-4, with D unresolved. This CDR3 comprises 13 residues. Per germline, CDR1 LNHNV and CDR2 YYDKDF (reference sequence). Deletions cut 0 bases from V and 3 bases from J, with 3 bases between. In DNA, the CDR3 is TGTGCCACCAGCAGAGATATCAAAAACATTCAGTACTTC. Translating it yields CATSRDIKNIQYF.

The chain joins TRBV9 to TRBJ2-1; the match to TRBD1 covers 8 bases. Losses at the gene ends were 3 bases for V and 8 bases for J; bases not matched to a gene: 4. The CDR3 is 13 residues long. CDR1 is SGDLS, CDR2 YYNGEE, per germline. The CDR3 bases are TGTGCCAGCAGCGGGGGGACAGGATATGAGCAGTTCTTC. It yields the protein CASSGGTGYEQFF.

The chain recombines TRBV3-1 (or the pseudogene TRBV3-2) with TRBJ2-3; TRBD2 matches 8 bases. The germline CDR1 and CDR2 sequences are LGHDT and YNNKEL (reference sequence). V lost 1 base to trimming and J lost 9 bases; unmatched junction nucleotides: 6. The CDR3 length is 14 residues. The CDR3: CASSQAGGGFTQYF. The CDR3 coding sequence is TGTGCCAGCAGCCAAGCGGGGGGGGGTTTCACGCAGTATTTT.

This rearrangement joins TRBV4-2 to TRBJ2-3, with 14 bases identical to TRBD2. Germline CDR1 LGHNA, CDR2 YNFKEQ. CDR3 length equals 19 residues. Trimming at V came to 1 base and at J to 1 base, leaving 7 bases not matched to a gene. The CDR3 bases are TGTGCCAGCAGCCAAGCGGGACTAGCGGGAGTGGGCGGCACAGATACGCAGTATTTT. Amino acids: CASSQAGLAGVGGTDTQYF.

This clone was seen once. The rearrangement links TRBV7-2 to TRBJ2-1; perhaps TRBD1 as D (6 bases). The CDR3 runs to 15 residues. Germline V gene sequence: CDR1 SGHTA, CDR2 FQGNSA. Trimming took off 3 bases at V and 3 bases at J, with 12 bases between the two ends. DNA for the CDR3: TGTGCCAGCAGCTTTTGGTTAGGGGGCTACAATGAGCAGTTCTTC. This gives the protein CASSFWLGGYNEQFF.

CDR3 sequence reads: CASSLVSNQPQHF. The CDR3 region has the DNA TGTGCCAGCAGCTTGGTAAGCAATCAGCCCCAGCATTTT. The chain employs TRBV5-8 and TRBJ1-5, with D hard to call. V shed 0 bases and J shed 1 base, with 2 bases lying between them. The germline V gene has CDR1 SGHTS and CDR2 YDEGEE. This CDR3 is built from 13 residues.

CDR3 in amino acids: CAISESSSGGGDEQFF. The DNA of the CDR3 is TGTGCCATCAGTGAGTCGTCTAGCGGGGGGGGCGATGAGCAGTTCTTC. This chain uses TRBV10-3 with TRBJ2-1; 12 nucleotides align to TRBD2. J gave up 8 bases and V 0 bases, and 5 bases lay outside the gene matches. Germline V gene lookup returns CDR1 ENHRY and CDR2 SYGVKD. This CDR3 has 16 amino acids.

The chain joins TRBV9 to TRBJ1-4; the D gene is possibly TRBD1 (6 bases). Trimming pared 3 bases from V and 4 bases from J, leaving 13 bases between. The germline CDR1 and CDR2 sequences are SGDLS and YYNGEE. This CDR3 has 15 amino acids. CDR3 residues: CASSALQGLNEKLFF. The DNA of the CDR3 is TGTGCCAGCAGCGCCCTACAGGGCCTTAATGAAAAACTGTTTTTT.

The genes are TRBV7-2 and TRBJ2-7, with a tentative D call TRBD1 (5 bases). Deletions cut 3 bases from V and 1 base from J, with 7 bases between. Germline V gene lookup returns CDR1 SGHTA and CDR2 FQGNSA. This CDR3 has 13 amino acids. CDR3 region: CASSLAGSYEQYF. The CDR3 DNA is TGTGCCAGCAGCTTGGCAGGGTCCTACGAGCAGTACTTC.

The chain links TRBV6-2 or TRBV6-3 to TRBJ1-2, with 8 bases identical to TRBD1. The J segment lost 8 bases and the V segment lost 5 bases, leaving 10 bases of the junction unmatched. Germline loops: CDR1 MNHEY, CDR2 SVGEGT. The CDR3 spans 14 residues. The CDR3: CASSQPTGGGGYTF. The CDR3 nucleotides are TGTGCCAGCAGTCAACCAACAGGGGGAGGAGGCTACACCTTC.

The chain couples TRBV5-6 to TRBJ2-3, with no clear D. Germline V CDR1 and CDR2: SGHDT, YYEEEE. CDR3 length: 14 residues. V lost 4 bases and J 4 bases, leaving 13 bases between the germline ends. This CDR3 is CASSRANLADTQYF. CDR3 bases: TGTGCCAGCAGCCGCGCTAACCTAGCAGATACGCAGTATTTT.

The chain joins TRBV28 to TRBJ1-6; D remains ambiguous. V lost 4 bases, J lost 5 bases, and 21 bases lay in between. Germline CDR1 and CDR2: MDHEN and SYDVKM. The CDR3 covers 18 residues. In nucleotides, the CDR3 is TGTGCCAGCAGTTCCGACCAAACTTACAGTGATCATAATTCACCCCTCCACTTT. It encodes CASSSDQTYSDHNSPLHF. Filled out from reference TRBV28 and TRBJ1-6, the complete variable domain reads DVKVTQSSRYLVKRTGEKVFLECVQDMDHENMFWYRQDPGLGLRLIYFSYDVKMKEKGDIPEGYSVSREKKERFSLILESASTNQTSMYLCASSSDQTYSDHNSPLHFGNGTRLTVT.